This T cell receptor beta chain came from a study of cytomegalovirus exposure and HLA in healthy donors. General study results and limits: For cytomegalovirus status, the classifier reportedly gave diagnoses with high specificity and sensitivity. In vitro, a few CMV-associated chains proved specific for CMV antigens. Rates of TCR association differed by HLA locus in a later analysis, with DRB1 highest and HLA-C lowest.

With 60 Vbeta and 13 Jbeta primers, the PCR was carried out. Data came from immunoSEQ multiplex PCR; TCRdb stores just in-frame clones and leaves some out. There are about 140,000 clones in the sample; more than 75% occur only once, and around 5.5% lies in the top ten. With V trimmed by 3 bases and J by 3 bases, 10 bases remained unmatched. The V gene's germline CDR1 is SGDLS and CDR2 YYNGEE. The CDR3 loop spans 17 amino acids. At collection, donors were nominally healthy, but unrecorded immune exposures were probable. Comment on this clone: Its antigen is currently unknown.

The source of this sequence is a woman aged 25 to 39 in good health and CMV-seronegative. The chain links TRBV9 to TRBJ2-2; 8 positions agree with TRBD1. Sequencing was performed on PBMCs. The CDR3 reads CASSGFQDRVDTGELFF. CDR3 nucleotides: TGTGCCAGCAGCGGCTTCCAGGACAGGGTTGACACCGGGGAGCTGTTTTTT.